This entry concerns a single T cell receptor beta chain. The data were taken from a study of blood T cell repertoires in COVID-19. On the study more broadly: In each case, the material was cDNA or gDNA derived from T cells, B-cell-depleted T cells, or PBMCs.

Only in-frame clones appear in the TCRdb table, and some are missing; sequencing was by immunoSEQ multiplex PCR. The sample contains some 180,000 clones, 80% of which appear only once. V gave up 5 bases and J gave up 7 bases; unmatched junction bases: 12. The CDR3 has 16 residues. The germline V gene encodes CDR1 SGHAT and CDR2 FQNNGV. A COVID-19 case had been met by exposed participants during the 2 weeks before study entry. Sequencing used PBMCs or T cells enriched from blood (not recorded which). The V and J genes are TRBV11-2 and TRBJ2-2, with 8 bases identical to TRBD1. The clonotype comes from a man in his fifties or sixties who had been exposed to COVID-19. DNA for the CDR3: TGTGCCAGCAGCGGAGGGGTGCAGGGGGCTTTCGGGGAGCTGTTTTTT. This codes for CASSGGVQGAFGELFF.